This T cell receptor (beta chain) was sequenced in a study of blood T cell repertoires in COVID-19. Background on the study: The study drew acute and convalescent COVID-19 samples from the United States, Italy and Spain.

The CDR3 runs 15 residues. V was trimmed by 8 bases and J by 0 bases, leaving 16 bases between them. Germline lookup yields CDR1 LNHDA and CDR2 SQIVND (reference sequence). The repertoire was sequenced with immunoSEQ multiplex PCR; TCRdb's copy has only in-frame clones and lacks some. The table records some 360,000 clones, about 90% of them present only once. This sequence was found in a woman aged 60-75 years with COVID-19, enrolled during active disease. Source material: peripheral blood. The V call is TRBV19, the J call TRBJ1-1, with D possibly being TRBD1 (6 bases). This chain's CDR3 is CASHRTATLNTEAFF. The DNA for the CDR3 is TGTGCCAGTCATCGGACAGCTACCTTGAACACTGAAGCTTTCTTT.